This is a list of T cell receptor beta chains from one sample in a study of T-cell reconstitution after alpha-beta-depleted transplantation in children. Via MiXCR, TCRdb re-called the PCR reads, giving one row per CDR3 protein. Among about 100,000 distinct CDR3 sequences listed, about 6.4% were seen once. The source material was PBMCs, mostly from graft donor cells, sampled 360 days after TCRalphabeta/CD19-depleted stem cell transplant. The receptors here all came from a male patient aged 2 to 9 who had a stem cell transplant for acute lymphoblastic leukemia, so the T cells may come from the graft donor. The CDR3 runs from the conserved cysteine through the conserved F or W. Each record gives: D gene, V gene, J gene, clone size, CDR3 protein, CDR3 DNA. The D gene is left open where the match is weak. Only part of the rows carry a size: once, few, many, or a class if the clone is expanded.

D: -; V: TRBV5-1; J: TRBJ2-2; size: many; CDR3: CASSLRVTGELFF; DNA: TGCGCCAGCAGCTTGCGCGTTACCGGGGAGCTGTTTTTT
D: -; V: TRBV4-1; J: TRBJ2-3; size: -; CDR3: CASSQGPGVSTDTQYF; DNA: TGCGCCAGCAGCCAAGGCCCGGGAGTTAGCACAGATACGCAGTATTTT
D: -; V: TRBV6-5; J: TRBJ2-3; size: few; CDR3: CASSSPGPRDTQYF; DNA: TGTGCCAGCAGTTCTCCGGGCCCACGAGATACGCAGTATTTT
D: TRBD1; V: TRBV7-8; J: TRBJ1-2; size: many; CDR3: CASSLVGQAPLGYTF; DNA: TGTGCCAGCAGCTTAGTGGGACAGGCCCCTCTAGGCTACACCTTC
D: -; V: TRBV28; J: TRBJ1-5; size: many; CDR3: CASGYASYSNQPQHF; DNA: TGTGCCAGCGGTTACGCCTCTTATAGCAATCAGCCCCAGCATTTT
D: TRBD1; V: TRBV15; J: TRBJ2-7; size: few; CDR3: CATSRGVGQGAYEQYF; DNA: TGTGCCACCAGCAGAGGGGTGGGCCAGGGGGCCTACGAGCAGTACTTC
D: TRBD1; V: TRBV6-2/TRBV6-3; J: TRBJ2-4; size: many; CDR3: CASSHRDRRAKNIQYF; DNA: TGTGCCAGCAGTCATCGGGACAGACGGGCCAAAAACATTCAGTACTTC
D: TRBD1; V: TRBV9; J: TRBJ2-1; size: many; CDR3: CASSLARDRVDNEQFF; DNA: TGTGCCAGCAGCCTCGCTCGGGACAGGGTTGACAATGAGCAGTTCTTC
D: -; V: TRBV4-3; J: TRBJ2-7; size: many; CDR3: CASSQEWGYEQYF; DNA: TGCGCCAGCAGCCAAGAGTGGGGCTACGAGCAGTACTTC
D: TRBD2; V: TRBV4-3; J: TRBJ2-2; size: -; CDR3: CASSPSLAGAMNTGELFF; DNA: TGCGCCAGCAGCCCCTCACTAGCGGGGGCCATGAACACCGGGGAGCTGTTTTTT
D: TRBD1; V: TRBV5-1; J: TRBJ2-2; size: -; CDR3: CASSSGTANTGELFF; DNA: TGCGCCAGCAGCTCCGGGACAGCGAACACCGGGGAGCTGTTTTTT
D: TRBD1; V: TRBV6-5; J: TRBJ2-7; size: many; CDR3: CASSYGQGMNEQYF; DNA: TGTGCCAGCAGTTACGGACAGGGCATGAACGAGCAGTACTTC
D: -; V: TRBV20-1; J: TRBJ2-6; size: many; CDR3: CSARTAGANVLTF; DNA: TGCAGTGCCCGGACAGCTGGGGCCAACGTCCTGACTTTC
D: TRBD1; V: TRBV12-3/TRBV12-4; J: TRBJ1-2; size: few; CDR3: CASSLLGDRGHGYTF; DNA: TGTGCCAGCAGTTTATTGGGGGACAGGGGCCACGGCTACACCTTC
D: -; V: TRBV28; J: TRBJ2-5; size: many; CDR3: CASSLEGQETQYF; DNA: TGTGCCAGCAGTTTAGAGGGTCAAGAGACCCAGTACTTC
D: -; V: TRBV12-3/TRBV12-4; J: TRBJ2-3; size: many; CDR3: CASSPLDTQYF; DNA: TGTGCCAGCAGTCCTCTAGATACGCAGTATTTT
D: -; V: TRBV12-5; J: TRBJ2-5; size: -; CDR3: CASGLRAQETQYF; DNA: TGTGCTAGTGGTTTGCGGGCCCAAGAGACCCAGTACTTC
D: -; V: TRBV6-1; J: TRBJ1-2; size: few; CDR3: CASRHPIDRRRANYGYTF; DNA: TGTGCCAGCAGACATCCAATAGACAGGAGGCGCGCTAACTATGGCTACACCTTC
D: TRBD2; V: TRBV27; J: TRBJ2-1; size: many; CDR3: CASKAGRANRHNEQFF; DNA: TGTGCCAGCAAGGCCGGGAGGGCTAATAGGCACAATGAGCAGTTCTTC
D: -; V: TRBV5-1; J: TRBJ1-2; size: -; CDR3: CASSPQEAVANYGYTF; DNA: TGCGCCAGCAGCCCGCAGGAGGCGGTAGCTAACTATGGCTACACCTTC
D: TRBD1; V: TRBV7-9; J: TRBJ2-7; size: many; CDR3: CASSLPPDGTGAYEQYF; DNA: TGTGCCAGCAGCTTACCCCCTGATGGGACAGGGGCCTACGAGCAGTACTTC
D: TRBD2; V: TRBV3-1; J: TRBJ2-3; size: -; CDR3: CASSQTGTNFTDTQYF; DNA: TGTGCCAGCAGCCAAACCGGGACTAATTTCACAGATACGCAGTATTTT
D: TRBD2; V: TRBV24-1; J: TRBJ2-1; size: many; CDR3: CATSDSLAGVDNEQFF; DNA: TGTGCCACCAGTGATTCGCTAGCGGGAGTCGACAATGAGCAGTTCTTC
D: -; V: TRBV5-6; J: TRBJ1-1; size: many; CDR3: CASSLDLGTEAFF; DNA: TGTGCCAGCAGCTTGGATTTGGGCACTGAAGCTTTCTTT
D: TRBD1; V: TRBV14; J: TRBJ2-5; size: few; CDR3: CASSQMTGQETQYF; DNA: TGTGCCAGCAGCCAGATGACAGGGCAAGAGACCCAGTACTTC
D: -; V: TRBV5-5; J: TRBJ1-3; size: many; CDR3: CASSYVVPRSGNTIYF; DNA: TGTGCCAGCAGTTACGTAGTCCCGCGCTCTGGAAACACCATATATTTT
D: -; V: TRBV27; J: TRBJ2-2; size: many; CDR3: CASSDQTAGELFF; DNA: TGTGCCAGCAGTGACCAGACGGCCGGGGAGCTGTTTTTT
D: -; V: TRBV7-9; J: TRBJ2-7; size: many; CDR3: CASSTGNEQYF; DNA: TGTGCCAGCAGCACAGGGAACGAGCAGTACTTC
D: -; V: TRBV29-1; J: TRBJ2-7; size: many; CDR3: CSVEVGAELEQYF; DNA: TGCAGCGTTGAAGTGGGGGCAGAGCTCGAGCAGTACTTC
D: -; V: TRBV2; J: TRBJ1-2; size: many; CDR3: CASPGGIHGYTF; DNA: TGTGCCAGCCCTGGGGGAATCCATGGCTACACCTTC
D: -; V: TRBV28; J: TRBJ2-1; size: -; CDR3: CASSLDPGFYNEQFF; DNA: TGTGCCAGCAGTTTAGACCCGGGATTCTACAATGAGCAGTTCTTC
D: TRBD2; V: TRBV11-1; J: TRBJ2-5; size: many; CDR3: CASSLALSGGDLLRKETQYF; DNA: TGTGCCAGCAGCTTAGCGCTCAGCGGGGGGGACCTTTTGAGGAAAGAGACCCAGTACTTC
D: -; V: TRBV11-2; J: TRBJ2-7; size: many; CDR3: CASSLYRSDEGYEQYF; DNA: TGTGCCAGCAGCTTATATCGGTCAGACGAGGGTTACGAGCAGTACTTC
D: -; V: TRBV7-9; J: TRBJ1-5; size: many; CDR3: CASRGDNQPQHF; DNA: TGTGCCAGCAGGGGGGACAATCAGCCCCAGCATTTT
D: -; V: TRBV5-1; J: TRBJ1-1; size: -; CDR3: CASSLAVVSSEAFF; DNA: TGCGCCAGCAGCTTGGCAGTGGTGAGCTCTGAAGCTTTCTTT
D: TRBD1; V: TRBV4-1; J: TRBJ2-5; size: few; CDR3: CASSKTGYETQYF; DNA: TGCGCCAGCAGCAAGACAGGGTACGAGACCCAGTACTTC
D: -; V: TRBV11-3; J: TRBJ2-5; size: few; CDR3: CASSLEVLGHLQETQYF; DNA: TGTGCCAGCAGCTTAGAAGTGCTGGGACATCTCCAAGAGACCCAGTACTTC
D: -; V: TRBV5-6; J: TRBJ1-2; size: few; CDR3: CASSLAGSNYGYTF; DNA: TGTGCCAGCAGCTTGGCCGGGTCTAACTATGGCTACACCTTC
D: -; V: TRBV6-5; J: TRBJ1-6; size: few; CDR3: CASSYSISGTQYNSPLHF; DNA: TGTGCCAGCAGTTACTCGATTTCCGGCACACAATATAATTCACCCCTCCACTTT
D: TRBD1; V: TRBV2; J: TRBJ1-1; size: -; CDR3: CASQTGFENTEAFF; DNA: TGTGCCTCGCAGACAGGGTTTGAGAACACTGAAGCTTTCTTT
D: TRBD1; V: TRBV2; J: TRBJ2-2; size: -; CDR3: CASSGTGNSGELFF; DNA: TGTGCCAGCAGCGGGACAGGAAACTCCGGGGAGCTGTTTTTT
D: -; V: TRBV23-1; J: TRBJ2-2; size: -; CDR3: CASSQDGTGELFF; DNA: TGCGCCAGCAGTCAAGATGGGACCGGGGAGCTGTTTTTT
D: TRBD2; V: TRBV20-1; J: TRBJ2-7; size: -; CDR3: CSARASGRPTYEQYF; DNA: TGCAGTGCTAGGGCTAGCGGGAGGCCAACCTACGAGCAGTACTTC
D: -; V: TRBV24-1; J: TRBJ2-1; size: -; CDR3: CATSDYSRGSYNEQFF; DNA: TGTGCCACCAGTGATTATAGCCGGGGCTCCTACAATGAGCAGTTCTTC
D: TRBD1; V: TRBV7-9; J: TRBJ2-3; size: -; CDR3: CASRGQGPPDTQYF; DNA: TGTGCCAGCAGGGGACAGGGTCCCCCAGATACGCAGTATTTT
D: -; V: TRBV20-1; J: TRBJ2-7; size: many; CDR3: CSASGTYYEQYF; DNA: TGCAGTGCTTCCGGGACTTACTACGAGCAGTACTTC
D: -; V: TRBV9; J: TRBJ2-1; size: many; CDR3: CASSAGTAHYNEQFF; DNA: TGTGCCAGCAGCGCTGGGACGGCCCATTACAATGAGCAGTTCTTC
D: TRBD1; V: TRBV4-3; J: TRBJ1-5; size: few; CDR3: CASSQDVTGLGQPQHF; DNA: TGCGCCAGCAGCCAAGACGTGACAGGGCTGGGGCAGCCCCAGCATTTT
D: -; V: TRBV4-2; J: TRBJ1-2; size: many; CDR3: CASSPKGEGYTF; DNA: TGTGCCAGCAGCCCCAAGGGGGAAGGCTACACCTTC
D: TRBD2; V: TRBV28; J: TRBJ2-7; size: many; CDR3: CASSRLAGAYEQYF; DNA: TGTGCCAGCAGCCGACTAGCGGGAGCCTACGAGCAGTACTTC
D: -; V: TRBV5-1; J: TRBJ2-5; size: many; CDR3: CASVRPGEETQYF; DNA: TGCGCCAGCGTCAGGCCCGGGGAAGAGACCCAGTACTTC
D: -; V: TRBV12-3/TRBV12-4; J: TRBJ2-7; size: many; CDR3: CASSFGADEQYF; DNA: TGTGCCAGCAGTTTTGGGGCAGACGAGCAGTACTTC
D: -; V: TRBV7-2; J: TRBJ1-2; size: many; CDR3: CASTPRGTTNYGYTF; DNA: TGTGCCAGCACCCCCAGGGGCACAACTAACTATGGCTACACCTTC
D: -; V: TRBV18; J: TRBJ1-3; size: few; CDR3: CASSPPMGSGNTIYF; DNA: TGTGCCAGCTCACCACCAATGGGTTCTGGAAACACCATATATTTT
D: TRBD2; V: TRBV5-1; J: TRBJ2-1; size: many; CDR3: CASSPYSKAGPYNEQFF; DNA: TGCGCCAGCAGCCCCTACTCAAAAGCGGGGCCATACAATGAGCAGTTCTTC
D: TRBD1; V: TRBV24-1; J: TRBJ2-3; size: many; CDR3: CATSDLQAGGYTQYF; DNA: TGTGCCACCAGTGATTTGCAGGCAGGGGGCTATACGCAGTATTTT